A selection of T cell receptor beta chains follows, all from one sample in a study of blood T cell repertoires in COVID-19. The repertoire was sequenced with immunoSEQ multiplex PCR; TCRdb's copy has only in-frame clones and lacks some. The sample includes about 180,000 clones, 80% to 90% of them seen just once. The sequencing input was peripheral blood. The receptors here all came from a woman of 80 years or more with COVID-19, enrolled during active disease. Each CDR3 is given with its conserved first and last residue. Each record gives: clone size, V gene, J gene, D gene, CDR3 DNA, CDR3 protein. The D gene is left open where the match is weak. Clone sizes are given selectively: once, few, many, or a class where the clone is expanded.

abundance: many; v_gene: TRBV28; j_gene: TRBJ1-2; d_gene: -; CDR3nt: TGTGCCAGCAGTTCCGGACTCGGGGGCTACACCTTC; CDR3aa: CASSSGLGGYTF
abundance: -; v_gene: TRBV30; j_gene: TRBJ2-2; d_gene: TRBD1; CDR3nt: TGTGCCTGGATGTTGGGGACAGGGGGAGGCACCGGGGAGCTGTTTTTT; CDR3aa: CAWMLGTGGGTGELFF
abundance: few; v_gene: TRBV2; j_gene: TRBJ2-3; d_gene: -; CDR3nt: TGTGCCAGCAGCGTACGGGGGAGCACAGATACGCAGTATTTT; CDR3aa: CASSVRGSTDTQYF
abundance: -; v_gene: TRBV7-6; j_gene: TRBJ2-7; d_gene: TRBD2; CDR3nt: TGTGCCAGCAGTAACCCGGGACTAGCGGGAAAGGGCGAGCAGTACTTC; CDR3aa: CASSNPGLAGKGEQYF
abundance: -; v_gene: TRBV27; j_gene: TRBJ1-4; d_gene: -; CDR3nt: TGTGCCAGCAGTCGTATCGGACAGCTTAGGGAAAAACTGTTTTTT; CDR3aa: CASSRIGQLREKLFF
abundance: -; v_gene: TRBV3-1/TRBV3-2; j_gene: TRBJ2-3; d_gene: -; CDR3nt: TGTGCCAGCAGCCAAGAAGCAGGGCCAGATACGCAGTATTTT; CDR3aa: CASSQEAGPDTQYF
abundance: -; v_gene: TRBV29-1; j_gene: TRBJ2-1; d_gene: TRBD2; CDR3nt: TGCAGCGTTGCCAGCGGGGAAAATGAGCAGTTCTTC; CDR3aa: CSVASGENEQFF
abundance: -; v_gene: TRBV2; j_gene: TRBJ2-5; d_gene: -; CDR3nt: TGTGCCAGCAGTGGGGTCTCTGAGGCCCAGTACTTC; CDR3aa: CASSGVSEAQYF
abundance: -; v_gene: TRBV27; j_gene: TRBJ2-7; d_gene: TRBD1; CDR3nt: TGTGCCAGCAGTTCCGGGACAGGAATTAAGTACGAGCAGTACTTC; CDR3aa: CASSSGTGIKYEQYF
abundance: -; v_gene: TRBV6-2/TRBV6-3; j_gene: TRBJ2-7; d_gene: TRBD1; CDR3nt: TGTGCCAGCAGTTACCCCAAGACAGGGATCGAGTTCCGCTACGAGCAGTACTTC; CDR3aa: CASSYPKTGIEFRYEQYF
abundance: -; v_gene: TRBV5-1; j_gene: TRBJ2-1; d_gene: TRBD2; CDR3nt: TGCGCCAGCAGCTCGCCTAGCGGGAGCAATGAGCAGTTCTTC; CDR3aa: CASSSPSGSNEQFF
abundance: -; v_gene: TRBV5-1; j_gene: TRBJ2-5; d_gene: TRBD1; CDR3nt: TGCGCCAGCAGTGGGACAGGGACATCGGAAGAGACCCAGTACTTC; CDR3aa: CASSGTGTSEETQYF
abundance: once; v_gene: TRBV5-1; j_gene: TRBJ2-1; d_gene: TRBD2; CDR3nt: TGCGCCAGCAGCGCATCCGGGACTAGCAATGAGCAGTTCTTC; CDR3aa: CASSASGTSNEQFF
abundance: -; v_gene: TRBV5-4; j_gene: TRBJ1-2; d_gene: -; CDR3nt: TGTGCCAGCAGCTTGGGTCCCGGACTGTTAAACTATGGCTACACCTTC; CDR3aa: CASSLGPGLLNYGYTF
abundance: -; v_gene: TRBV27; j_gene: TRBJ2-3; d_gene: -; CDR3nt: TGTGCCAGCAGTTTAAGGGCTAGCGCGATCACAGATACGCAGTATTTT; CDR3aa: CASSLRASAITDTQYF
abundance: few; v_gene: TRBV10-3; j_gene: TRBJ1-1; d_gene: -; CDR3nt: TGTGCCATCAGTCCTAGCCCCGGGGCTGAAGCTTTCTTT; CDR3aa: CAISPSPGAEAFF
abundance: -; v_gene: TRBV7-8; j_gene: TRBJ2-1; d_gene: TRBD2; CDR3nt: TGTGCCAGCAGCAGGAGCGGGAGGGGGTACAATGAGCAGTTCTTC; CDR3aa: CASSRSGRGYNEQFF
abundance: -; v_gene: TRBV28; j_gene: TRBJ2-7; d_gene: TRBD1; CDR3nt: TGTGCCAGCAGTTTTGGGATGACAGGGGTGATCGACGAGCAGTACTTC; CDR3aa: CASSFGMTGVIDEQYF
abundance: few; v_gene: TRBV10-3; j_gene: TRBJ2-2; d_gene: -; CDR3nt: TGTGCCATCAGTGAGTCGGTCAGTAACACCGGGGAGCTGTTTTTT; CDR3aa: CAISESVSNTGELFF
abundance: few; v_gene: TRBV18; j_gene: TRBJ2-1; d_gene: TRBD2; CDR3nt: TGTGCCAGCTCACCCGTTCCCGGGACTAGCGGGAGTCGACATGAGCAGTTCTTC; CDR3aa: CASSPVPGTSGSRHEQFF
abundance: -; v_gene: TRBV9; j_gene: TRBJ2-5; d_gene: -; CDR3nt: TGTGCCAGCAGCGAAACTCTGGAAGAGACCCAGTACTTC; CDR3aa: CASSETLEETQYF
abundance: -; v_gene: TRBV2; j_gene: TRBJ2-5; d_gene: TRBD2; CDR3nt: TGTGCCAGCTACCCGGCTAGCGGGAGCCTGGAGGAGACCCAGTACTTC; CDR3aa: CASYPASGSLEETQYF
abundance: -; v_gene: TRBV25-1; j_gene: TRBJ1-5; d_gene: -; CDR3nt: TGTGCCAGCAGTGAATGGGCCCCTTTCAGCAATCAGCCCCAGCATTTT; CDR3aa: CASSEWAPFSNQPQHF
abundance: once; v_gene: TRBV6-5; j_gene: TRBJ1-4; d_gene: -; CDR3nt: TGTGCCCACAACGGGAGAGGTAATGAAAAACTGTTTTTT; CDR3aa: CAHNGRGNEKLFF
abundance: -; v_gene: TRBV27; j_gene: TRBJ2-2; d_gene: -; CDR3nt: TGTGCCAGCAGTCTCTTACTCACCGGGGAGCTGTTTTTT; CDR3aa: CASSLLLTGELFF
abundance: -; v_gene: TRBV2; j_gene: TRBJ1-5; d_gene: -; CDR3nt: TGTGCCAGCAGTGATAGGGCAGGGAGGAATCAGCCCCAGCATTTT; CDR3aa: CASSDRAGRNQPQHF
abundance: -; v_gene: TRBV28; j_gene: TRBJ2-1; d_gene: -; CDR3nt: TGTGCCAGCAGTGGGACTGGGACCTACAATGAGCAGTTCTTC; CDR3aa: CASSGTGTYNEQFF
abundance: -; v_gene: TRBV12-3/TRBV12-4; j_gene: TRBJ1-2; d_gene: -; CDR3nt: TGTGCCAGCAGTTTAAGAGAGGGTGGCTACACCTTC; CDR3aa: CASSLREGGYTF
abundance: -; v_gene: TRBV27; j_gene: TRBJ1-2; d_gene: TRBD1; CDR3nt: TGTGCCAGCAGTGGACAGGTCCAGCATGATGGCTACACCTTC; CDR3aa: CASSGQVQHDGYTF
abundance: -; v_gene: TRBV27; j_gene: TRBJ2-4; d_gene: -; CDR3nt: TGTGCCAGCAGTTTAGGACAGTCCCTAGGGGACATTCAGTACTTC; CDR3aa: CASSLGQSLGDIQYF
abundance: -; v_gene: TRBV27; j_gene: TRBJ1-1; d_gene: -; CDR3nt: TGTGCCAGCGGGTCGGACAGTCCAGCCACTGAAGCTTTCTTT; CDR3aa: CASGSDSPATEAFF
abundance: -; v_gene: TRBV5-1; j_gene: TRBJ1-1; d_gene: -; CDR3nt: TGCGCCAGCAGTGAGTGGGGAGCGGGCGCGGACACTGAAGCTTTCTTT; CDR3aa: CASSEWGAGADTEAFF
abundance: -; v_gene: TRBV7-6; j_gene: TRBJ2-1; d_gene: -; CDR3nt: TGTGCCAGCAGCTTAGCGCAAGCGCGGGGTGCGAATGAGCAGTTCTTC; CDR3aa: CASSLAQARGANEQFF
abundance: -; v_gene: TRBV7-9; j_gene: TRBJ2-5; d_gene: TRBD1; CDR3nt: TGTGCCAGCAGCTTGTTAGGGGGCGAGTTTTTAGAGATCCAGTACTTC; CDR3aa: CASSLLGGEFLEIQYF
abundance: -; v_gene: TRBV7-3; j_gene: TRBJ1-2; d_gene: -; CDR3nt: TGTGCCAGCAGCTCAGGAGGATCCGAGGCCTATGGCTACACCTTC; CDR3aa: CASSSGGSEAYGYTF